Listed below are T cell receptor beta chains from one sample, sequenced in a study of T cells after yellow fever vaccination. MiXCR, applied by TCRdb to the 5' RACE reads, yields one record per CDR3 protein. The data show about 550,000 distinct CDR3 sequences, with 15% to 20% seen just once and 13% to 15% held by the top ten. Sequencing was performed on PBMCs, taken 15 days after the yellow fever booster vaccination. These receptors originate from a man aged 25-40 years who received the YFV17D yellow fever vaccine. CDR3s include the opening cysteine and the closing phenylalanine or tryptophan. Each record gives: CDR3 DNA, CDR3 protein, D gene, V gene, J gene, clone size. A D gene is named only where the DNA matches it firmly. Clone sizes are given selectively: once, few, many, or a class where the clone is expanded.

CDR3 DNA: TGTGCCAGCAGCTTGGCACCCAAGAACACCGGGGAGCTGTTTTTT
CDR3 protein: CASSLAPKNTGELFF
D gene: .
V gene: TRBV5-6
J gene: TRBJ2-2
clone size: .

CDR3 DNA: TGTGCCAGCAGCTTGAGCCAGCGGACGAACACCGGGGAGCTGTTTTTT
CDR3 protein: CASSLSQRTNTGELFF
D gene: .
V gene: TRBV11-2
J gene: TRBJ2-2
clone size: few

CDR3 DNA: TGTGCCAGTAGTATAGTAGGCAGGGGGCGAGGAAATGAGCAGTTCTTC
CDR3 protein: CASSIVGRGRGNEQFF
D gene: TRBD1
V gene: TRBV19
J gene: TRBJ2-1
clone size: .

CDR3 DNA: TGTGCCAGCAGCTTTTCTAGCGGGAGGGCTTCCGAGCAGTACTTC
CDR3 protein: CASSFSSGRASEQYF
D gene: TRBD2
V gene: TRBV7-2
J gene: TRBJ2-7
clone size: .

CDR3 DNA: TGCAGTGCACAGACTAGCGGGAGTTGGGAGCAGTACTTC
CDR3 protein: CSAQTSGSWEQYF
D gene: TRBD2
V gene: TRBV20-1
J gene: TRBJ2-7
clone size: .

CDR3 DNA: TGTGCCAGCAGTTTACAGTACGGACAGGGACGCACAGATACGCAGTATTTT
CDR3 protein: CASSLQYGQGRTDTQYF
D gene: TRBD1
V gene: TRBV12-3/TRBV12-4
J gene: TRBJ2-3
clone size: few

CDR3 DNA: TGTGCCAGTAGTACTCAGGGGCTGAACACTGAAGCTTTCTTT
CDR3 protein: CASSTQGLNTEAFF
D gene: .
V gene: TRBV19
J gene: TRBJ1-1
clone size: .

CDR3 DNA: TGTGCCAGCAGCGTAACGGGAGCGGCCTATAATTCACCCCTCCACTTT
CDR3 protein: CASSVTGAAYNSPLHF
D gene: .
V gene: TRBV9
J gene: TRBJ1-6
clone size: few

CDR3 DNA: TGCAGTGCTAGATATGGTCCTTCGACAGATACGCAGTATTTT
CDR3 protein: CSARYGPSTDTQYF
D gene: .
V gene: TRBV20-1
J gene: TRBJ2-3
clone size: few

CDR3 DNA: TGTGCCAGCAGCCCCGGGAGTGGGACAGGGGTATACGAGCAGTACTTC
CDR3 protein: CASSPGSGTGVYEQYF
D gene: TRBD1
V gene: TRBV7-2
J gene: TRBJ2-7
clone size: .

CDR3 DNA: TGTGCCAGCAACTCGAGACGCCGATGGGATACGCAGTATTTT
CDR3 protein: CASNSRRRWDTQYF
D gene: .
V gene: TRBV14
J gene: TRBJ2-3
clone size: few

CDR3 DNA: TGTGCCACCTCGGACGGTCAAGAGACCCAGTACTTC
CDR3 protein: CATSDGQETQYF
D gene: .
V gene: TRBV19
J gene: TRBJ2-5
clone size: few

CDR3 DNA: TGTGCCACCAGCAGAGGACAGGGGAACTACGAGCAGTACTTC
CDR3 protein: CATSRGQGNYEQYF
D gene: TRBD1
V gene: TRBV15
J gene: TRBJ2-7
clone size: .

CDR3 DNA: TGCGCCAGCAGTCAACTAGCGACCCAAGAGACCCAGTACTTC
CDR3 protein: CASSQLATQETQYF
D gene: TRBD2
V gene: TRBV5-1
J gene: TRBJ2-5
clone size: once

CDR3 DNA: TGTGCCAGCAGTTTATCAATCGCCGACGGCTACACCTTC
CDR3 protein: CASSLSIADGYTF
D gene: .
V gene: TRBV6-2/TRBV6-3
J gene: TRBJ1-2
clone size: few

CDR3 DNA: TGCGCCAGCAGCTTGGCACCGGGACAGGGGTACAATGAGCAGTTCTTC
CDR3 protein: CASSLAPGQGYNEQFF
D gene: TRBD1
V gene: TRBV5-1
J gene: TRBJ2-1
clone size: few

CDR3 DNA: TGTGCCAGCAGCGTACGGGGGGAAGATACGCAGTATTTT
CDR3 protein: CASSVRGEDTQYF
D gene: TRBD2
V gene: TRBV11-3
J gene: TRBJ2-3
clone size: .

CDR3 DNA: TGTGCCAGCAGTTTGAATCCATCGGAGGAGACCCAGTACTTC
CDR3 protein: CASSLNPSEETQYF
D gene: .
V gene: TRBV12-3/TRBV12-4
J gene: TRBJ2-5
clone size: few

CDR3 DNA: TGTGCCAGCAGTTCGCGGGACAGGGTTGGCGGGGAGCTGTTTTTT
CDR3 protein: CASSSRDRVGGELFF
D gene: TRBD1
V gene: TRBV12-3/TRBV12-4
J gene: TRBJ2-2
clone size: .

CDR3 DNA: TGTGCCAGCAGCTATAGGACTAGCGGGAGTGGGAACTACGAGCAGTACTTC
CDR3 protein: CASSYRTSGSGNYEQYF
D gene: TRBD2
V gene: TRBV5-6
J gene: TRBJ2-7
clone size: .

CDR3 DNA: TGTGCCAGCAGCTTGGTGGGACAGGGAAGGCTGGGGGCCAACGTCCTGACTTTC
CDR3 protein: CASSLVGQGRLGANVLTF
D gene: TRBD1
V gene: TRBV5-4
J gene: TRBJ2-6
clone size: few

CDR3 DNA: TGTGCCAGCAGACCCGGGGGTCCCTACAATGAGCAGTTCTTC
CDR3 protein: CASRPGGPYNEQFF
D gene: .
V gene: TRBV3-1
J gene: TRBJ2-1
clone size: .

CDR3 DNA: TGCGCCAGCAGCTTGCAACAAATTAGCACAGATACGCAGTATTTT
CDR3 protein: CASSLQQISTDTQYF
D gene: .
V gene: TRBV5-1
J gene: TRBJ2-3
clone size: many

CDR3 DNA: TGTGCCAGCAGCTCAAGGATAGGTGGTGGCTACACCTTC
CDR3 protein: CASSSRIGGGYTF
D gene: .
V gene: TRBV5-5
J gene: TRBJ1-2
clone size: many

CDR3 DNA: TGCGCCAGCAGCCAAGAAACGGGACTAGCTAACCCCTCCACAGATACGCAGTATTTT
CDR3 protein: CASSQETGLANPSTDTQYF
D gene: TRBD2
V gene: TRBV4-3
J gene: TRBJ2-3
clone size: .

CDR3 DNA: TGTGCCATCAGTGGGACAGAGTGGAAGCAGTTCTTC
CDR3 protein: CAISGTEWKQFF
D gene: .
V gene: TRBV10-3
J gene: TRBJ2-1
clone size: many

CDR3 DNA: TGTGCCATCAAGGGGACTAGCGTAGAGAGCCAGTACTTC
CDR3 protein: CAIKGTSVESQYF
D gene: TRBD2
V gene: TRBV10-3
J gene: TRBJ2-5
clone size: once

CDR3 DNA: TGTGCCAGCAGCCCCCCCCGGGAGGATGGCTACACCTTC
CDR3 protein: CASSPPREDGYTF
D gene: .
V gene: TRBV6-1
J gene: TRBJ1-2
clone size: .

CDR3 DNA: TGTGCCAGCAGCGGCCGGCGCGGGAAGAACTCCTACGAGCAGTACTTC
CDR3 protein: CASSGRRGKNSYEQYF
D gene: .
V gene: TRBV5-5
J gene: TRBJ2-7
clone size: .

CDR3 DNA: TGCAGTGCTAGGCCGTTGGGTCAAGAGACCCAGTACTTC
CDR3 protein: CSARPLGQETQYF
D gene: .
V gene: TRBV20-1
J gene: TRBJ2-5
clone size: few

CDR3 DNA: TGTGCCAGCAGCCGTAGCGGGAGTAGCGCAGATACGCAGTATTTT
CDR3 protein: CASSRSGSSADTQYF
D gene: TRBD2
V gene: TRBV11-2
J gene: TRBJ2-3
clone size: .

CDR3 DNA: TGTGCCACCAGCTCCCGGACAGGGTGGAACACTGAAGCTTTCTTT
CDR3 protein: CATSSRTGWNTEAFF
D gene: TRBD1
V gene: TRBV15
J gene: TRBJ1-1
clone size: few

CDR3 DNA: TGTGCCAGCAGTTCCCGGGGGGGTGGGGGCAAAAACATTCAGTACTTC
CDR3 protein: CASSSRGGGGKNIQYF
D gene: TRBD2
V gene: TRBV6-5
J gene: TRBJ2-4
clone size: few

CDR3 DNA: TGTGCCAGCAGCTTAATGGGACTCAGCACAGATACGCAGTATTTT
CDR3 protein: CASSLMGLSTDTQYF
D gene: .
V gene: TRBV7-2
J gene: TRBJ2-3
clone size: few

CDR3 DNA: TGTGCCAGCAGTTTAGGGTATTATGGCTACACCTTC
CDR3 protein: CASSLGYYGYTF
D gene: .
V gene: TRBV12-3/TRBV12-4
J gene: TRBJ1-2
clone size: .

CDR3 DNA: TGTGCCAGCAGCCCACAGGGTACGCAGTATTTT
CDR3 protein: CASSPQGTQYF
D gene: .
V gene: TRBV12-3/TRBV12-4
J gene: TRBJ2-3
clone size: few

CDR3 DNA: TGTGCCAGCAGGACACACAACACCGGGGAGCTGTTTTTT
CDR3 protein: CASRTHNTGELFF
D gene: .
V gene: TRBV2
J gene: TRBJ2-2
clone size: .

CDR3 DNA: TGTGCCAGCAGCGTTGGAGTTCAAGGTCCTTACTCCTACGAGCAGTACTTC
CDR3 protein: CASSVGVQGPYSYEQYF
D gene: .
V gene: TRBV9
J gene: TRBJ2-7
clone size: .

CDR3 DNA: TGCAGCGTCCGCCTTGGGACTAGCTCATCCTACGAGCAGTACTTC
CDR3 protein: CSVRLGTSSSYEQYF
D gene: TRBD2
V gene: TRBV29-1
J gene: TRBJ2-7
clone size: few

CDR3 DNA: TGCGCCAGCAGTCCGGATATACTTCCTGGGGCCAACGTCCTGACTTTC
CDR3 protein: CASSPDILPGANVLTF
D gene: .
V gene: TRBV10-2
J gene: TRBJ2-6
clone size: few

CDR3 DNA: TGTGCCAGCGCTGGGGCGGGAGCTATCTACGAGCAGTACTTC
CDR3 protein: CASAGAGAIYEQYF
D gene: TRBD2
V gene: TRBV6-2/TRBV6-3
J gene: TRBJ2-7
clone size: .

CDR3 DNA: TGTGCCAGCACCAACGGGGGGGGGGAGCTGTTTTTT
CDR3 protein: CASTNGGGELFF
D gene: TRBD2
V gene: TRBV6-2/TRBV6-3
J gene: TRBJ2-2
clone size: .

CDR3 DNA: TGTGCCAGCAGTTCCCAGAGAGCGGGAGGTATCTACGATGAGCAGTTCTTC
CDR3 protein: CASSSQRAGGIYDEQFF
D gene: TRBD2
V gene: TRBV27
J gene: TRBJ2-1
clone size: .

CDR3 DNA: TGTGCCAGCAGCTGGCCCCAGACTAGTGGAACCTACGAGCAGTACTTC
CDR3 protein: CASSWPQTSGTYEQYF
D gene: .
V gene: TRBV7-9
J gene: TRBJ2-7
clone size: .

CDR3 DNA: TGTGCCAGCAGGAACCCCCCAGGGAACACGCAGTATTTT
CDR3 protein: CASRNPPGNTQYF
D gene: .
V gene: TRBV7-2
J gene: TRBJ2-3
clone size: many

CDR3 DNA: TGCAGTGCTGGGGGGGGTTTTGAGCAGTTCTTC
CDR3 protein: CSAGGGFEQFF
D gene: TRBD2
V gene: TRBV20-1
J gene: TRBJ2-1
clone size: .

CDR3 DNA: TGCAGTGCTAGGGGCCTAGCGGACGTTACCTACGAGCAGTACTTC
CDR3 protein: CSARGLADVTYEQYF
D gene: TRBD2
V gene: TRBV20-1
J gene: TRBJ2-7
clone size: few

CDR3 DNA: TGTGCCAGCGGCGGGACCCTCGCCGATGAGCAGTTCTTC
CDR3 protein: CASGGTLADEQFF
D gene: .
V gene: TRBV12-3/TRBV12-4
J gene: TRBJ2-1
clone size: .

CDR3 DNA: TGTGCCAGCAGTCCTAGGCCCTGGTACGAGCAGTACTTC
CDR3 protein: CASSPRPWYEQYF
D gene: .
V gene: TRBV28
J gene: TRBJ2-7
clone size: .

CDR3 DNA: TGCGCCAGCAGCCAGGGACTAGCCCTCACCGGGGAGCTGTTTTTT
CDR3 protein: CASSQGLALTGELFF
D gene: TRBD2
V gene: TRBV5-1
J gene: TRBJ2-2
clone size: few

CDR3 DNA: TGCAGTGCACGTGAGCCTAGCGGGAGATATGAGCAGTTCTTC
CDR3 protein: CSAREPSGRYEQFF
D gene: TRBD2
V gene: TRBV20-1
J gene: TRBJ2-1
clone size: .

CDR3 DNA: TGTGCCAGCAGTACCGACGGAAACAATGAGCAGTTCTTC
CDR3 protein: CASSTDGNNEQFF
D gene: .
V gene: TRBV6-5
J gene: TRBJ2-1
clone size: few